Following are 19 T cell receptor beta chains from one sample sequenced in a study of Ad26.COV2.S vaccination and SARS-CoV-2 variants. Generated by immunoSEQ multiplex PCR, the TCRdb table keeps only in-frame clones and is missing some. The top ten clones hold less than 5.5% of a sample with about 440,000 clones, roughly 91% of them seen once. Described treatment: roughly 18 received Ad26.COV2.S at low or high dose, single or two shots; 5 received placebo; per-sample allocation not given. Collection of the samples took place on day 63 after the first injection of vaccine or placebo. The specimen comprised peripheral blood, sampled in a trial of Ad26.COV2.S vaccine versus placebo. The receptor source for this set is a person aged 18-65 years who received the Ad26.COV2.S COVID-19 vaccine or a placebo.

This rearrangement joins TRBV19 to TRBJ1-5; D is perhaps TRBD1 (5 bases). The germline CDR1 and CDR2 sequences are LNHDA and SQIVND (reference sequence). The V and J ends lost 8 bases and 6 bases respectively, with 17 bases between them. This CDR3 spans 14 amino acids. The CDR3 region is CASGGGRAGQPQHF. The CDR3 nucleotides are TGTGCCAGTGGCGGCGGCAGGGCCGGTCAGCCCCAGCATTTT.

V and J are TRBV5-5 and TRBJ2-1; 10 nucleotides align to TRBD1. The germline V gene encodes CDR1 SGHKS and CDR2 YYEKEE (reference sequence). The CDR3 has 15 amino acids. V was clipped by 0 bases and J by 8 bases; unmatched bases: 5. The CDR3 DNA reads TGTGCCAGCAGCTTGGGGGACAGGGGTCCGGATGAGCAGTTCTTC. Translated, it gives CASSLGDRGPDEQFF.

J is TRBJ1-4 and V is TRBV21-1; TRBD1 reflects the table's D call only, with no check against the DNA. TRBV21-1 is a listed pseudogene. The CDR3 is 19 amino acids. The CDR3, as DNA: TGTGCCAGCAGCTCTCAGGGGGGGACAGGGGTAGGGGAGCGTGAAAAACTGTTTTTT. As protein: CASSSQGGTGVGEREKLFF.

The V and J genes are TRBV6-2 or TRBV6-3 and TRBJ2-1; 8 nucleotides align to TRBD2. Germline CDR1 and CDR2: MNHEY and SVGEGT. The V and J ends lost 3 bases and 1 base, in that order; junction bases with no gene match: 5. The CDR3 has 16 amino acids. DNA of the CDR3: TGTGCCAGCAGTTATGCTAGCGGGTTTTCCTACAATGAGCAGTTCTTC. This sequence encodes CASSYASGFSYNEQFF.

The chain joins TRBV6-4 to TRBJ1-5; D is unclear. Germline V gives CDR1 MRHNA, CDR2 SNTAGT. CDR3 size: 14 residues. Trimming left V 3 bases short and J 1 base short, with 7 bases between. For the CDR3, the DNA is TGTGCCAGCAGTGAAACCGGGAGCAATCAGCCCCAGCATTTT. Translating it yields CASSETGSNQPQHF.

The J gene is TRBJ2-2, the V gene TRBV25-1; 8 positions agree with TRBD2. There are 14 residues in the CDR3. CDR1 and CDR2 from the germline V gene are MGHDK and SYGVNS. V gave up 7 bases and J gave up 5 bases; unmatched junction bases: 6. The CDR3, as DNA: TGTGCCAGCACCCCCAGCGGGGGAACCGGGGAGCTGTTTTTT. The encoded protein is CASTPSGGTGELFF.

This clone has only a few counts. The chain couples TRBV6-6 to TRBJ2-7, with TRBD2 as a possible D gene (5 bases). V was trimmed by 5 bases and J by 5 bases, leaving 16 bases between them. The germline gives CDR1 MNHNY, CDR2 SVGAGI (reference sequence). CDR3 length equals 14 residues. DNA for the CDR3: TGTGCCAGCAGTCCTGGGTCCCTCGGGGACGAGCAGTACTTC. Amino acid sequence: CASSPGSLGDEQYF.

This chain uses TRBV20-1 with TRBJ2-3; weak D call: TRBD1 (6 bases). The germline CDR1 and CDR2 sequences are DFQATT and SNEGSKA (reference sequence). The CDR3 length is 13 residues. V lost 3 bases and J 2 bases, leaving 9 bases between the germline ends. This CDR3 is CSASDRNTDTQYF. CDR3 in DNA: TGCAGTGCTAGTGACAGGAACACAGATACGCAGTATTTT.

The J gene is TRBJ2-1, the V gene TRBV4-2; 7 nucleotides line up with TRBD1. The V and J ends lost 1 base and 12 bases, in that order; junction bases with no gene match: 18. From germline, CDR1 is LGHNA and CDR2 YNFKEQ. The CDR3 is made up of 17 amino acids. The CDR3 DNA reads TGTGCCAGCAGCCAAGTGCATTCCACCGGGACAGCCTCGGGGCAGTTCTTC. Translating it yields CASSQVHSTGTASGQFF.

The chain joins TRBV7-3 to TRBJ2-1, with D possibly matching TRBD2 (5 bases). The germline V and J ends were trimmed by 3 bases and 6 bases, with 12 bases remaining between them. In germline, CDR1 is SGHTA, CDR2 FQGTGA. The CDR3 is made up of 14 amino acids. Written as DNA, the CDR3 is TGTGCCAGCAGCTTGGACTCTGCCGGCAATGAGCAGTTCTTC. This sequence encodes CASSLDSAGNEQFF. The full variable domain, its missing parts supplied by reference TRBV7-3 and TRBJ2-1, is GAGVSQTPSNKVTEKGKYVELRCDPISGHTALYWYRQSLGQGPEFLIYFQGTGAADDSGLPNDRFFAVRPEGSVSTLKIQRTERGDSAVYLCASSLDSAGNEQFFGPGTRLTVL.

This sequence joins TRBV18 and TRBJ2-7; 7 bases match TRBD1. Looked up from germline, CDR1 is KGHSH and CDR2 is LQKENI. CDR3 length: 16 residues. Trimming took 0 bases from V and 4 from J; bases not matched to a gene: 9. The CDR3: CASSPPRGRGRYEQYF. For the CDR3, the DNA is TGTGCCAGCTCACCACCGAGGGGAAGGGGGCGGTACGAGCAGTACTTC.

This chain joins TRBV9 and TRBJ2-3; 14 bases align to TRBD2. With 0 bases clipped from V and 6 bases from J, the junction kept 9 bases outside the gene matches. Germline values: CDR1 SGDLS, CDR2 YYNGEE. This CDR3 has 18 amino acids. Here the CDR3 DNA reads TGTGCCAGCAGCGTAGAGGGGACTAGCGGGAGAGGGAGGGATACGCAGTATTTT. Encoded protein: CASSVEGTSGRGRDTQYF.

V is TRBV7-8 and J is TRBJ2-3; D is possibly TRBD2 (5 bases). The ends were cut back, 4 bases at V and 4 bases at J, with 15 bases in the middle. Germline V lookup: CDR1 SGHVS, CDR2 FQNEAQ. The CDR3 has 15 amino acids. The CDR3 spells CASSSTDWAADTQYF. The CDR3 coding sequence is TGTGCCAGCAGCTCCACGGACTGGGCTGCAGATACGCAGTATTTT.

The CDR3 nucleotides read TGTGCCAGCAGTTCCTCGGACACTAACTATGGCTACACCTTC. The encoded protein is CASSSSDTNYGYTF. V gene TRBV6-5 combines with J gene TRBJ1-2; perhaps TRBD1 as D (5 bases). Germline V lookup: CDR1 MNHEY, CDR2 SVGAGI. V gave up 4 bases and J gave up 0 bases, with 9 bases separating them. CDR3 length: 14 amino acids.

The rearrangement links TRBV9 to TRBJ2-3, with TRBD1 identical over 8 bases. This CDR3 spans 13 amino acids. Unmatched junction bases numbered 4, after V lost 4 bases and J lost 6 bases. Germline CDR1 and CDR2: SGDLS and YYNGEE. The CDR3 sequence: CASSITGGDTQYF. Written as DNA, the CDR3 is TGTGCCAGCAGCATAACAGGGGGTGATACGCAGTATTTT.

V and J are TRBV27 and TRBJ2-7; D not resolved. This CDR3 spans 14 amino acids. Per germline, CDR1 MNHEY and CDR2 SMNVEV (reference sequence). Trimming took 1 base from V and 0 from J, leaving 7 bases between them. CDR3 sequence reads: CASSLFWRSYEQYF. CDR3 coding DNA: TGTGCCAGCAGTTTATTCTGGCGCTCCTACGAGCAGTACTTC.

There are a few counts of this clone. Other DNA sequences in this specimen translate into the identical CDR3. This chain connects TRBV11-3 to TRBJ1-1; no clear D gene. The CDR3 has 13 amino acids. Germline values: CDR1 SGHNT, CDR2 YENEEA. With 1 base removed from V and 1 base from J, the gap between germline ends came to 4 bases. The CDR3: CASSLGGNTEAFF. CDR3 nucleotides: TGTGCCAGCAGCTTAGGAGGGAACACTGAAGCTTTCTTT.

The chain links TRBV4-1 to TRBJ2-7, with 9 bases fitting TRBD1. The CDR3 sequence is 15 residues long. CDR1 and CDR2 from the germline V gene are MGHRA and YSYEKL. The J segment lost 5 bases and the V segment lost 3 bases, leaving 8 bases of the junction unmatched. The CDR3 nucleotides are TGCGCCAGCAGCCAGTTGGGACAGGGATTCGACGAGCAGTACTTC. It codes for CASSQLGQGFDEQYF.

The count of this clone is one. The DNA of the CDR3 is TGTGCCAGCAGCTTATCACTAGCGCAATCCAATGAGCAGTTCTTC. Translating gives CASSLSLAQSNEQFF. V gene TRBV7-6 combines with J gene TRBJ2-1; 7 bases agree with TRBD2. In germline, CDR1 is SGHVS, CDR2 FNYEAQ. Germline trimming cut 2 bases from V and 6 bases from J; bases unmatched to any gene: 7. The CDR3 consists of 15 residues.